This is a list of T cell receptor beta chains from one sample in a study of Ad26.COV2.S vaccination and SARS-CoV-2 variants. Some clones are missing from TCRdb's copy, which holds only in-frame ones; the method was immunoSEQ multiplex PCR. This table has hundreds of thousands of clones, more than 80% appearing once. Sequenced here: peripheral blood, sampled in a trial of Ad26.COV2.S vaccine versus placebo. The source of these receptors is a person aged 18-65 years who received the Ad26.COV2.S COVID-19 vaccine or a placebo. CDR3s include the opening cysteine and the closing phenylalanine or tryptophan. Each record gives: V gene, clone size, D gene, J gene, CDR3 length, CDR3 protein, CDR3 DNA. A D gene is named only where the DNA matches it firmly. Clone size appears in some rows only: once, few, many, or a class for an expanded clone.

v_gene: TRBV30; abundance: -; d_gene: TRBD1; j_gene: TRBJ1-2; len: 12; CDR3aa: CAWSISGTGGTF; CDR3nt: TGTGCCTGGTCGATCTCCGGGACAGGGGGTACCTTC
v_gene: TRBV30; abundance: -; d_gene: -; j_gene: TRBJ1-5; len: 14; CDR3aa: CAWSRVNSNQPQHF; CDR3nt: TGTGCCTGGAGTAGGGTGAATAGCAATCAGCCCCAGCATTTT
v_gene: TRBV6-2/TRBV6-3; abundance: -; d_gene: -; j_gene: TRBJ1-5; len: 12; CDR3aa: CASSYGNQPQHF; CDR3nt: TGTGCCAGCAGTTACGGCAACCAGCCCCAGCATTTT
v_gene: TRBV7-2; abundance: -; d_gene: -; j_gene: TRBJ1-2; len: 13; CDR3aa: CASSSQGVAGYTF; CDR3nt: TGTGCCAGCAGCTCCCAGGGTGTTGCCGGCTACACCTTC
v_gene: TRBV30; abundance: -; d_gene: TRBD1; j_gene: TRBJ1-4; len: 16; CDR3aa: CAWKGTGGATNEKLFF; CDR3nt: TGTGCCTGGAAAGGGACAGGGGGAGCAACTAATGAAAAACTGTTTTTT
v_gene: TRBV7-2; abundance: once; d_gene: -; j_gene: TRBJ1-3; len: 16; CDR3aa: CASSLDGTNSGNTIYF; CDR3nt: TGTGCCAGCAGCCTAGACGGGACAAACTCTGGAAACACCATATATTTT
v_gene: TRBV15; abundance: -; d_gene: -; j_gene: TRBJ2-3; len: 15; CDR3aa: CATSRVGVVTDTQYF; CDR3nt: TGTGCCACCAGCAGAGTGGGGGTTGTCACAGATACGCAGTATTTT
v_gene: TRBV12-3/TRBV12-4; abundance: -; d_gene: -; j_gene: TRBJ2-7; len: 12; CDR3aa: CASSYSSYEQYF; CDR3nt: TGTGCCAGCAGTTACAGTTCCTACGAGCAGTACTTC
v_gene: TRBV7-2; abundance: -; d_gene: -; j_gene: TRBJ1-3; len: 14; CDR3aa: CASSLARIGNTIYF; CDR3nt: TGTGCCAGCAGCTTAGCACGGATTGGAAACACCATATATTTT
v_gene: TRBV3-1/TRBV3-2; abundance: -; d_gene: -; j_gene: TRBJ1-2; len: 13; CDR3aa: CASSNDIALGYTF; CDR3nt: TGTGCCAGCAGCAACGACATCGCGTTAGGCTACACCTTC
v_gene: TRBV6-2/TRBV6-3; abundance: once; d_gene: -; j_gene: TRBJ1-5; len: 14; CDR3aa: CASSYSSHNQPQHF; CDR3nt: TGTGCCAGCAGTTACAGCTCCCACAATCAGCCCCAGCATTTT
v_gene: TRBV2; abundance: few; d_gene: -; j_gene: TRBJ1-2; len: 15; CDR3aa: CASSGLGSYGNGYTF; CDR3nt: TGTGCCAGCAGTGGCCTGGGGTCCTACGGTAACGGCTACACCTTC
v_gene: TRBV19; abundance: -; d_gene: TRBD2; j_gene: TRBJ2-1; len: 15; CDR3aa: CASSFTSGDYNEQFF; CDR3nt: TGTGCCAGTAGCTTCACTAGCGGGGATTACAATGAGCAGTTCTTC
v_gene: TRBV27; abundance: -; d_gene: TRBD2; j_gene: TRBJ2-1; len: 17; CDR3aa: CASSLSPGLAFYNEQFF; CDR3nt: TGTGCCAGCAGTTTATCTCCCGGACTAGCGTTCTACAATGAGCAGTTCTTC
v_gene: TRBV30; abundance: -; d_gene: TRBD2; j_gene: TRBJ2-3; len: 14; CDR3aa: CAWTGTSGRDTQYF; CDR3nt: TGTGCCTGGACCGGGACTAGCGGGAGAGATACGCAGTATTTT
v_gene: TRBV5-1; abundance: -; d_gene: TRBD2; j_gene: TRBJ2-1; len: 19; CDR3aa: CASTASGETRISSYNEQFF; CDR3nt: TGCGCCAGCACCGCTAGCGGGGAAACCCGAATTAGCTCCTACAATGAGCAGTTCTTC
v_gene: TRBV2; abundance: once; d_gene: TRBD2; j_gene: TRBJ2-2; len: 15; CDR3aa: CASRPVAGGTGELFF; CDR3nt: TGTGCCAGCAGACCCGTAGCGGGCGGTACCGGGGAGCTGTTTTTT
v_gene: TRBV2; abundance: -; d_gene: TRBD1; j_gene: TRBJ1-2; len: 15; CDR3aa: CASSPDRGLNYGYTF; CDR3nt: TGTGCCAGCAGTCCTGACAGGGGCCTTAACTATGGCTACACCTTC
v_gene: TRBV7-3; abundance: -; d_gene: -; j_gene: TRBJ2-1; len: 14; CDR3aa: CATPVRDPKFEQFF; CDR3nt: TGTGCCACTCCGGTGAGGGACCCTAAGTTTGAGCAGTTCTTC
v_gene: TRBV29-1; abundance: -; d_gene: TRBD1; j_gene: TRBJ1-5; len: 13; CDR3aa: CSVVEQGNQPQHF; CDR3nt: TGCAGCGTTGTAGAACAGGGGAATCAGCCCCAGCATTTT
v_gene: TRBV12-3/TRBV12-4; abundance: -; d_gene: -; j_gene: TRBJ1-2; len: 11; CDR3aa: CASSFLHGYTF; CDR3nt: TGTGCCAGCAGTTTTCTCCATGGCTACACCTTC
v_gene: TRBV20-1; abundance: -; d_gene: -; j_gene: TRBJ2-1; len: 10; CDR3aa: CSATRTLRVF; CDR3nt: TGCAGTGCTACCCGGACCCTTAGGGTCTTC
v_gene: TRBV6-6; abundance: -; d_gene: TRBD1; j_gene: TRBJ1-1; len: 15; CDR3aa: CASGIQGAGNTEAFF; CDR3nt: TGTGCCAGCGGGATCCAGGGGGCCGGGAACACTGAAGCTTTCTTT
v_gene: TRBV19; abundance: -; d_gene: TRBD1; j_gene: TRBJ1-5; len: 13; CDR3aa: CATGQGERQPQHF; CDR3nt: TGTGCCACCGGACAGGGAGAGAGGCAGCCCCAGCATTTT
v_gene: TRBV4-2; abundance: -; d_gene: TRBD1; j_gene: TRBJ2-5; len: 15; CDR3aa: CASSQPDRDEETQYF; CDR3nt: TGTGCCAGCAGCCAACCTGACAGGGACGAGGAGACCCAGTACTTC
v_gene: TRBV19; abundance: -; d_gene: -; j_gene: TRBJ1-5; len: 17; CDR3aa: CASSTGSVGAFNQPQHF; CDR3nt: TGTGCCAGTAGTACCGGATCCGTGGGGGCCTTTAATCAGCCCCAGCATTTT
v_gene: TRBV6-1; abundance: -; d_gene: TRBD1; j_gene: TRBJ1-3; len: 15; CDR3aa: CASSKKQGPENTIYF; CDR3nt: TGTGCCAGCAGTAAAAAACAGGGGCCCGAAAACACCATATATTTT
v_gene: TRBV29-1; abundance: once; d_gene: -; j_gene: TRBJ2-3; len: 14; CDR3aa: CSVDLGERTDTQYF; CDR3nt: TGCAGCGTTGATTTAGGCGAAAGAACAGATACGCAGTATTTT
v_gene: TRBV27; abundance: -; d_gene: -; j_gene: TRBJ2-5; len: 13; CDR3aa: CASSLWGGETQYF; CDR3nt: TGTGCCAGCAGTTTGTGGGGTGGGGAGACCCAGTACTTC
v_gene: TRBV6-6; abundance: -; d_gene: TRBD1; j_gene: TRBJ1-2; len: 13; CDR3aa: CASSPGTGSGYTF; CDR3nt: TGTGCCAGCAGTCCCGGGACAGGGAGCGGCTACACCTTC
v_gene: TRBV2; abundance: -; d_gene: -; j_gene: TRBJ2-5; len: 15; CDR3aa: CASEKSAGLQETQYF; CDR3nt: TGTGCCAGCGAAAAGTCGGCGGGCCTCCAAGAGACCCAGTACTTC
v_gene: TRBV14; abundance: -; d_gene: -; j_gene: TRBJ2-7; len: 16; CDR3aa: CASSQDIGRGPYEQYF; CDR3nt: TGTGCCAGCAGCCAAGATATAGGAAGGGGTCCCTACGAGCAGTACTTC
v_gene: TRBV4-2; abundance: -; d_gene: -; j_gene: TRBJ1-4; len: 17; CDR3aa: CASSQVEVEGLNEKLFF; CDR3nt: TGTGCCAGCAGCCAAGTGGAAGTCGAAGGGCTGAATGAAAAACTGTTTTTT
v_gene: TRBV12-3/TRBV12-4; abundance: -; d_gene: -; j_gene: TRBJ2-3; len: 13; CDR3aa: CASSSGQPDTQYF; CDR3nt: TGTGCCAGCAGTTCCGGACAACCAGATACGCAGTATTTT
v_gene: TRBV20-1; abundance: -; d_gene: -; j_gene: TRBJ2-7; len: 10; CDR3aa: CSAASYEQYF; CDR3nt: TGCAGTGCCGCCTCTTACGAGCAGTACTTC
v_gene: TRBV7-9; abundance: -; d_gene: TRBD2; j_gene: TRBJ2-1; len: 19; CDR3aa: CATELGGASGRSSYNEQFF; CDR3nt: TGTGCCACTGAACTAGGGGGGGCTAGCGGGAGGAGCTCCTACAATGAGCAGTTCTTC
v_gene: TRBV15; abundance: -; d_gene: TRBD1; j_gene: TRBJ2-6; len: 18; CDR3aa: CATSRGTGQNSGANVLTF; CDR3nt: TGTGCCACCAGCAGAGGCACGGGACAGAACTCTGGGGCCAACGTCCTGACTTTC
v_gene: TRBV6-5; abundance: -; d_gene: -; j_gene: TRBJ2-7; len: 13; CDR3aa: CASSRTSRYEQYF; CDR3nt: TGTGCCAGCAGTCGGACAAGTCGGTACGAGCAGTACTTC
v_gene: TRBV30; abundance: -; d_gene: -; j_gene: TRBJ2-1; len: 12; CDR3aa: CAWWGSSNEQFF; CDR3nt: TGTGCCTGGTGGGGCAGCTCCAATGAGCAGTTCTTC
v_gene: TRBV5-6; abundance: -; d_gene: -; j_gene: TRBJ2-1; len: 16; CDR3aa: CASSLGEGSSYNEQFF; CDR3nt: TGTGCCAGCAGCTTGGGCGAGGGGAGCTCCTACAATGAGCAGTTCTTC
v_gene: TRBV2; abundance: -; d_gene: -; j_gene: TRBJ2-5; len: 13; CDR3aa: CASSEWSEETQYF; CDR3nt: TGTGCCAGCAGTGAATGGAGCGAAGAGACCCAGTACTTC
v_gene: TRBV29-1; abundance: -; d_gene: TRBD2; j_gene: TRBJ2-1; len: 14; CDR3aa: CSVGPGGVYNEQFF; CDR3nt: TGCAGCGTTGGACCCGGGGGGGTCTACAATGAGCAGTTCTTC
v_gene: TRBV5-4; abundance: -; d_gene: -; j_gene: TRBJ2-3; len: 14; CDR3aa: CASSLATDPYPQYF; CDR3nt: TGTGCCAGCAGCTTAGCAACGGACCCTTATCCGCAGTATTTT
v_gene: TRBV14; abundance: -; d_gene: TRBD2; j_gene: TRBJ2-1; len: 17; CDR3aa: CASSPSSSGVIYDEQFF; CDR3nt: TGTGCCAGCAGTCCTTCTTCTAGCGGAGTTATCTACGATGAGCAGTTCTTC
v_gene: TRBV4-1; abundance: -; d_gene: TRBD1; j_gene: TRBJ2-7; len: 12; CDR3aa: CASSRDSYEQYF; CDR3nt: TGCGCCAGCAGCCGGGACAGTTACGAGCAGTACTTC
v_gene: TRBV14; abundance: -; d_gene: TRBD1; j_gene: TRBJ1-2; len: 12; CDR3aa: CASSRQGGGYTF; CDR3nt: TGTGCCAGCAGCCGACAGGGCGGTGGCTACACCTTC
v_gene: TRBV7-9; abundance: -; d_gene: TRBD1; j_gene: TRBJ1-4; len: 14; CDR3aa: CASSLQGAREKLFF; CDR3nt: TGTGCCAGCAGCTTACAGGGGGCGCGAGAAAAACTGTTTTTT
v_gene: TRBV11-2; abundance: -; d_gene: -; j_gene: TRBJ1-5; len: 16; CDR3aa: CASSLDAGLGVQPQHF; CDR3nt: TGTGCCAGCAGCTTAGATGCAGGGTTGGGAGTGCAGCCCCAGCATTTT
v_gene: TRBV3-1/TRBV3-2; abundance: few; d_gene: -; j_gene: TRBJ2-1; len: 16; CDR3aa: CASSQVRPDGGHEQFF; CDR3nt: TGTGCCAGCAGCCAAGTCCGACCGGACGGGGGACATGAGCAGTTCTTC
v_gene: TRBV2; abundance: -; d_gene: TRBD1; j_gene: TRBJ1-2; len: 13; CDR3aa: CASRGQGPYGYTF; CDR3nt: TGTGCCAGCAGGGGACAGGGGCCCTATGGCTACACCTTC
v_gene: TRBV5-1; abundance: -; d_gene: -; j_gene: TRBJ2-2; len: 14; CDR3aa: CASSLARGTGELFF; CDR3nt: TGCGCCAGCAGCTTGGCCAGGGGAACCGGGGAGCTGTTTTTT
v_gene: TRBV12-5; abundance: once; d_gene: -; j_gene: TRBJ1-5; len: 14; CDR3aa: CASGPDRLNQPQHF; CDR3nt: TGTGCTAGTGGACCGGACAGACTCAATCAGCCCCAGCATTTT
v_gene: TRBV5-4; abundance: -; d_gene: -; j_gene: TRBJ2-2; len: 14; CDR3aa: CASRQSINTGELFF; CDR3nt: TGTGCCAGCAGACAGTCGATAAACACCGGGGAGCTGTTTTTT
v_gene: TRBV19; abundance: -; d_gene: -; j_gene: TRBJ2-3; len: 13; CDR3aa: CASNGEVADTQYF; CDR3nt: TGTGCCAGTAATGGGGAAGTTGCAGATACGCAGTATTTT
v_gene: TRBV12-3/TRBV12-4; abundance: -; d_gene: -; j_gene: TRBJ1-5; len: 13; CDR3aa: CASNLGSNQPQHF; CDR3nt: TGTGCCAGCAACCTCGGTAGCAATCAGCCCCAGCATTTT
v_gene: TRBV6-5; abundance: -; d_gene: -; j_gene: TRBJ2-5; len: 13; CDR3aa: CASSLQGQETQYF; CDR3nt: TGTGCCAGCAGTTTGCAGGGGCAGGAGACCCAGTACTTC